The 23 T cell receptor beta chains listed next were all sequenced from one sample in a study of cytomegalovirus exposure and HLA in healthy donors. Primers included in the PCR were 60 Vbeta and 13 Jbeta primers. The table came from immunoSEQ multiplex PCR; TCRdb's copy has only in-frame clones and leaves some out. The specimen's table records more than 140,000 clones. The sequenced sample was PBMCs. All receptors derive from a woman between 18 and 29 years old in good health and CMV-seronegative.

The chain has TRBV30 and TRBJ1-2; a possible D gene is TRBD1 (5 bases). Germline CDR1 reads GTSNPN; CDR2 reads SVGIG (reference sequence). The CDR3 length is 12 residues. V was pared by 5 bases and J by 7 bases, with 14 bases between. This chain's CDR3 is CAWGAGEGGYTF. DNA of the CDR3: TGTGCCTGGGGCGCGGGGGAGGGTGGCTACACCTTC.

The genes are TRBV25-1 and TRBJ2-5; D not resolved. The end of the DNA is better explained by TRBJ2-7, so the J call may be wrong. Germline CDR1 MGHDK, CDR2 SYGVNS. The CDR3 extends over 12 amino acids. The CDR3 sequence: CASSERSYEQYF. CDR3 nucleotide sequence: TGTGCCAGCAGTGAACGTTCCTACGAGCAGTACTTC.

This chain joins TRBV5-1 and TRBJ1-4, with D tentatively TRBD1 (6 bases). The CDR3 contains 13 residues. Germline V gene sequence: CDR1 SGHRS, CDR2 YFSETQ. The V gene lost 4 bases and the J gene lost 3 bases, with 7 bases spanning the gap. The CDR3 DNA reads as TGCGCCAGCAGCCGGACAGCTAATGAAAAACTGTTTTTT. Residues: CASSRTANEKLFF.

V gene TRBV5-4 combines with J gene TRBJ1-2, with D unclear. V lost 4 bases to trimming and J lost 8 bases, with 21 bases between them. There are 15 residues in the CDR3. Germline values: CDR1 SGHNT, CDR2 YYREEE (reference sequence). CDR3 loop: CASSRSSAEPLGYTF. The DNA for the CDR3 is TGTGCCAGCAGCCGTTCTAGCGCGGAGCCTTTGGGCTACACCTTC.

The CDR3 DNA sequence: TGTGCCAGCAGCAAAGGACTAGCGGGAAATCACGAGCAGTACTTC. It translates to CASSKGLAGNHEQYF. The chain has TRBV9 and TRBJ2-7, with 12 positions matching TRBD2. J lost 5 bases, V lost 4 bases, and 7 bases had no gene match. The CDR3 contains 15 residues. Germline assignment: CDR1 SGDLS and CDR2 YYNGEE. Looking up the rest from reference TRBV9 and TRBJ2-7 gives the full variable domain: DSGVTQTPKHLITATGQRVTLRCSPRSGDLSVYWYQQSLDQGLQFLIQYYNGEERAKGNILERFSAQQFPDLHSELNLSSLELGDSALYFCASSKGLAGNHEQYFGPGTRLTVT.

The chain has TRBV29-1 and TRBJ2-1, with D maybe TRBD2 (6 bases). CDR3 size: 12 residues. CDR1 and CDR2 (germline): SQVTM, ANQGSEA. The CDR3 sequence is CSTSGTAIEQFF. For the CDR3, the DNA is TGCAGTACCTCCGGGACTGCCATAGAGCAGTTCTTC.

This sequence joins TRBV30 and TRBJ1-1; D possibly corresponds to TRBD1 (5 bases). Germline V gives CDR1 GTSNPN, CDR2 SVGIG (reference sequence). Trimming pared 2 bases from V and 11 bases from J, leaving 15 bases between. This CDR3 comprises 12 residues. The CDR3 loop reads CAWSSGGVEAFF. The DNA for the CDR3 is TGTGCCTGGAGTTCCGGAGGGGTTGAGGCTTTCTTT. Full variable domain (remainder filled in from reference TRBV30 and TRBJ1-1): SQTIHQWPATLVQPVGSPLSLECTVEGTSNPNLYWYRQAAGRGLQLLFYSVGIGQISSEVPQNLSASRPQDRQFILSSKKLLLSDSGFYLCAWSSGGVEAFFGQGTRLTVV.

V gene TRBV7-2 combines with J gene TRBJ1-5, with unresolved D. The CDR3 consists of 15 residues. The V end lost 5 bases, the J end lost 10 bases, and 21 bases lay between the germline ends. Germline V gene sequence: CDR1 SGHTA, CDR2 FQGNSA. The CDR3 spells CASSLTITEGLPQHF. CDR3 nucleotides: TGTGCCAGCAGCCTAACGATTACGGAGGGTTTACCCCAGCATTTT.

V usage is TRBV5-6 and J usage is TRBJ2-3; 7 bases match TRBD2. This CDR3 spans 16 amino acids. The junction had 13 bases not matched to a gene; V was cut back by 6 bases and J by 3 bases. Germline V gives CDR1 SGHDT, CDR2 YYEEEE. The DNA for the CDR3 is TGTGCCAGCATCTACGGGGGAGGGCCTAAGACAGATACGCAGTATTTT. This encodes CASIYGGGPKTDTQYF.

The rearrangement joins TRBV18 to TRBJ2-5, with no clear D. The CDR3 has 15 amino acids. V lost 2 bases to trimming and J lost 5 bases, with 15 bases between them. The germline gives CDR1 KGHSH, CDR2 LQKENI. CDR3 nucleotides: TGTGCCAGCTCACCAGCAAGCGCGGCGAGGGAGACCCAGTACTTC. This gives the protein CASSPASAARETQYF.

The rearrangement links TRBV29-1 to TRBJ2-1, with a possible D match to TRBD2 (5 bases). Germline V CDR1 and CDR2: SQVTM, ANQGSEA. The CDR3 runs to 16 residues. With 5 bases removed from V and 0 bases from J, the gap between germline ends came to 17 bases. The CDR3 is CSVTGLALSSYNEQFF. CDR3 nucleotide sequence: TGCAGCGTTACTGGGTTAGCGTTAAGCTCCTACAATGAGCAGTTCTTC.

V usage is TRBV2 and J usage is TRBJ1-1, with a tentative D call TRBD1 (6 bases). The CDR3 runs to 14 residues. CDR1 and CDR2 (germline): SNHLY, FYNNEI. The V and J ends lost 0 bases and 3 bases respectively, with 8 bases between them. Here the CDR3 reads CASSEAGGHTEAFF. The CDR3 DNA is TGTGCCAGCAGTGAAGCCGGGGGGCACACTGAAGCTTTCTTT.

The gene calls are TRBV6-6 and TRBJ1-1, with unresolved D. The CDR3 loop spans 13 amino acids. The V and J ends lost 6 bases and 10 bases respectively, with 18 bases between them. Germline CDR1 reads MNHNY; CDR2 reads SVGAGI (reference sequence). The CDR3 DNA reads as TGTGCCAGCAGCCGGACCCTCTCCGAGGGAGCTTTCTTT. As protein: CASSRTLSEGAFF.

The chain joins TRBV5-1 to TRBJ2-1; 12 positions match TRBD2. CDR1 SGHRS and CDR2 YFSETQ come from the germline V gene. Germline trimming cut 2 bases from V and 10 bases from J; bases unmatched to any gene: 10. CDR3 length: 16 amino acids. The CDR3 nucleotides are TGCGCCAGCAGCTTAAGGCGGACTAGCGGGATGGAGGAGCAGTTCTTC. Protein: CASSLRRTSGMEEQFF.

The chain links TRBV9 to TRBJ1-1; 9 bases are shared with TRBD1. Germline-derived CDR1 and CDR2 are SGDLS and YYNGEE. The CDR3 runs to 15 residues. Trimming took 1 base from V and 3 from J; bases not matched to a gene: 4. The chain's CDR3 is CASSVRTGADTEAFF. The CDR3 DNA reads TGTGCCAGCAGCGTAAGGACAGGGGCGGACACTGAAGCTTTCTTT.

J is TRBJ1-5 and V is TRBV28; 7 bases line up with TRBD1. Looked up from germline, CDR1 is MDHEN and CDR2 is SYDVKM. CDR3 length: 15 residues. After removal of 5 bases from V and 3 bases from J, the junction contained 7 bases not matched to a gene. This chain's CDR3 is CASSKRTGFNQPQHF. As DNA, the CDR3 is TGTGCCAGCAGTAAACGGACAGGCTTCAATCAGCCCCAGCATTTT.

The CDR3 DNA reads as TGTGCCAGCAGCTTTATAGAGACCCAGTACTTC. Translation gives CASSFIETQYF. The V and J genes are TRBV11-1 and TRBJ2-5; D remains ambiguous. The V and J ends lost 3 bases and 4 bases respectively, with 3 bases between them. The germline gives CDR1 SGHAT, CDR2 FQDESV (reference sequence). This CDR3 is 11 amino acids long.

The CDR3 loop is CASRAGSQETQYF. The CDR3 nucleotides are TGTGCCAGCAGGGCGGGGAGCCAAGAGACCCAGTACTTC. The chain is built from TRBV7-8 and TRBJ2-5, with TRBD2 as a possible D gene (6 bases). Trimming left V 6 bases short and J 1 base short, with 9 bases between. The CDR3 is 13 residues long. Per germline, CDR1 SGHVS and CDR2 FQNEAQ.

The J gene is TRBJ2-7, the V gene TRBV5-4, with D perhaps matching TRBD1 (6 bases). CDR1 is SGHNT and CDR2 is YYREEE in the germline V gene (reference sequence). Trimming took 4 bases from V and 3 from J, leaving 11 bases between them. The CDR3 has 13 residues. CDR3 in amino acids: CASSTGQYYEQYF. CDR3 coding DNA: TGTGCCAGCAGCACCGGACAGTACTACGAGCAGTACTTC.

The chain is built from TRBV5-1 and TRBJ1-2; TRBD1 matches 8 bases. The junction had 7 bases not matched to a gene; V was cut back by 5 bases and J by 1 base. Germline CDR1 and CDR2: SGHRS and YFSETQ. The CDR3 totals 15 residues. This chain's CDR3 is CASRQGTGDNYGYTF. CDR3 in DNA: TGCGCCAGCAGACAAGGGACAGGAGATAACTATGGCTACACCTTC.

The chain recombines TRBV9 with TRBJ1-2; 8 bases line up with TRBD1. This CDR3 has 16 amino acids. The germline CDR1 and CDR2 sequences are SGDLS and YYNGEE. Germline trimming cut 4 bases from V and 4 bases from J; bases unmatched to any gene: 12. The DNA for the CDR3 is TGTGCCAGCAGCCCCGACAGGGGTACAAGGCTCTATGGCTACACCTTC. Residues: CASSPDRGTRLYGYTF.

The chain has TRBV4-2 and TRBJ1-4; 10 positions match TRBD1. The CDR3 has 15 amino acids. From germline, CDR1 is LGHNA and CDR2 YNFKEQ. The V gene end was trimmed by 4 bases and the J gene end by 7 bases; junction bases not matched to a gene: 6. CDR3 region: CASSPRQGAVEKLFF. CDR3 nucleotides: TGTGCCAGCAGCCCGCGACAGGGGGCAGTTGAAAAACTGTTTTTT.

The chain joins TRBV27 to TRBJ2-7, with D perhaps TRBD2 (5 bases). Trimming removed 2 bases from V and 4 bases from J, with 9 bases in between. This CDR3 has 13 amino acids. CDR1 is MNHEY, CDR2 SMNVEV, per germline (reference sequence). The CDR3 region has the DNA TGTGCCAGCAGTTTAGGCAGGAGGTACGAGCAGTACTTC. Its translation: CASSLGRRYEQYF.